This T cell receptor beta chain was observed in a study of technical replicates of blood from a few donors. After removal of 7 bases from V and 4 bases from J, the junction contained 2 bases not matched to a gene. In germline, CDR1 is MNHNS, CDR2 SASEGT. This CDR3 has 12 amino acids. The repertoire was sequenced with immunoSEQ multiplex PCR; TCRdb's copy has only in-frame clones and lacks some. The sample consists of tens of thousands of clones, about 93% of them appearing once. The TCR originated in a human donor in good health. The sequenced sample was T cells isolated from PBMCs. The rearrangement uses TRBV6-1 and TRBJ2-7; 9 nucleotides align to TRBD1. The CDR3 spells CASKGQGYEQYF. CDR3 coding DNA: TGTGCCAGCAAAGGACAGGGGTACGAGCAGTACTTC.